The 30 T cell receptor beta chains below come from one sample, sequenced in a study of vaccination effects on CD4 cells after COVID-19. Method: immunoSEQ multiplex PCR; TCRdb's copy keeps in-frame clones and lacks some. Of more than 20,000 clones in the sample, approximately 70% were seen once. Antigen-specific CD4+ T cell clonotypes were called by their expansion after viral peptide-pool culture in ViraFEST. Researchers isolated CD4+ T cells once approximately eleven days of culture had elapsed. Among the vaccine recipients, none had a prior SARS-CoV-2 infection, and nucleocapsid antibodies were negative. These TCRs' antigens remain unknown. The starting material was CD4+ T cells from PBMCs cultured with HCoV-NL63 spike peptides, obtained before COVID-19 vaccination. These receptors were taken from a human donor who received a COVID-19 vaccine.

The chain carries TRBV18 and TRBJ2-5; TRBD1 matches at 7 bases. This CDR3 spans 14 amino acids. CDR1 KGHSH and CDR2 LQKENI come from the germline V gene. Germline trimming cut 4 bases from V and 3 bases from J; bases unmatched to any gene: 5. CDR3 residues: CASSRGQFKETQYF. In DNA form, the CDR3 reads TGTGCCAGCTCACGGGGACAGTTTAAAGAGACCCAGTACTTC.

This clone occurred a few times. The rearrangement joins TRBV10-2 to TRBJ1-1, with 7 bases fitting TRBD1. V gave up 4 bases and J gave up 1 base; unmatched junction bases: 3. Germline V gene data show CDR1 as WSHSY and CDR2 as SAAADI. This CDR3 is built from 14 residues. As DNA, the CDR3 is TGCGCCAGCAGTGGACAGGGCACGAACACTGAAGCTTTCTTT. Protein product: CASSGQGTNTEAFF.

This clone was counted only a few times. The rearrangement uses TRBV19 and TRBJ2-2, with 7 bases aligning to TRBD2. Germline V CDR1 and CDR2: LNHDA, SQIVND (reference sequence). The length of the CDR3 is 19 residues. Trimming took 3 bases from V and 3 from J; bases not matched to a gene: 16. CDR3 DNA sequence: TGTGCCAGTAGTATGTTTGGCCGGTGGGGACTACCCGACACCGGGGAGCTGTTTTTT. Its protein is CASSMFGRWGLPDTGELFF.

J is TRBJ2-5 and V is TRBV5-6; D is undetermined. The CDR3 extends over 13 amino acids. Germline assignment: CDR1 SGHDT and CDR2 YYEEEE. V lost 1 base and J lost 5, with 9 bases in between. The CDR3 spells CASSLTRRETQYF. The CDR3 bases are TGTGCCAGCAGCTTGACCCGTAGGGAGACCCAGTACTTC.

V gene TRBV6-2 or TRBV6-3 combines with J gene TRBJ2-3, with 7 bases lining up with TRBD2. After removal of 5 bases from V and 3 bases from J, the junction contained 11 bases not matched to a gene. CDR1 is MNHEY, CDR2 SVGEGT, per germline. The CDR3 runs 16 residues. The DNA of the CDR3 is TGTGCCAGCAGTCTGGGACTATCGGTTGAGACAGATACGCAGTATTTT. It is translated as CASSLGLSVETDTQYF.

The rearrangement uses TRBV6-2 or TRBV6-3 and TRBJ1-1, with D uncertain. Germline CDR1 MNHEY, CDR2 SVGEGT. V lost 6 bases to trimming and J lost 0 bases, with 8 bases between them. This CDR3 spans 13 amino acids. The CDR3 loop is CASSYAVNTEAFF. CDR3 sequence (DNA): TGTGCCAGCAGCTATGCGGTGAACACTGAAGCTTTCTTT.

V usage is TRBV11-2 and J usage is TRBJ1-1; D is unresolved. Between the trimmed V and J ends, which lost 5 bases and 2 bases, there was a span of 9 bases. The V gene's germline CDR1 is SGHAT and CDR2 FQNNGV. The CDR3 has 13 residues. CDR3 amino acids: CASSPAANTEAFF. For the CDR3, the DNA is TGTGCCAGCAGCCCGGCAGCCAACACTGAAGCTTTCTTT.

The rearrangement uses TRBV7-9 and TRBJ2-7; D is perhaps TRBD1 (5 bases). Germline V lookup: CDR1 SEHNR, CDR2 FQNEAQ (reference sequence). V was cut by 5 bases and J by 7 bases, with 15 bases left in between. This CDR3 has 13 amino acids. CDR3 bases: TGTGCCAGCAGCCCTCAGGGATTTGGGGAGCAGTACTTC. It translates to CASSPQGFGEQYF.

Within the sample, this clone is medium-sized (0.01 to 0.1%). CDR3 sequence reads: CASSPGQDYGYTF. CDR3 coding DNA: TGTGCCAGCAGCCCGGGACAGGACTATGGCTACACCTTC. The chain employs TRBV11-2 and TRBJ1-2; 8 nucleotides align to TRBD1. Germline values: CDR1 SGHAT, CDR2 FQNNGV. CDR3 size: 13 residues. V lost 5 bases to trimming and J lost 3 bases; unmatched junction nucleotides: 2.

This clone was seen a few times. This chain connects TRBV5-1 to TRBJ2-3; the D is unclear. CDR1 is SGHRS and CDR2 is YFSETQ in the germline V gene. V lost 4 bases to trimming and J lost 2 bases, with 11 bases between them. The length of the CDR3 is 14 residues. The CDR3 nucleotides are TGCGCCAGCAGCCCAAGATATCTCACAGATACGCAGTATTTT. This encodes CASSPRYLTDTQYF.

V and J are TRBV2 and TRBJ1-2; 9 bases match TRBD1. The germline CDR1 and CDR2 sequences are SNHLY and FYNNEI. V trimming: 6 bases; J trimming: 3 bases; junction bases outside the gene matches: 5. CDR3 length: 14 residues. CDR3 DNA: TGTGCCAGCAGGGCCGACAGGGGGTACTATGGCTACACCTTC. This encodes CASRADRGYYGYTF. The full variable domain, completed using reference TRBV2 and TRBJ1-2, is EPEVTQTPSHQVTQMGQEVILRCVPISNHLYFYWYRQILGQKVEFLVSFYNNEISEKSEIFDDQFSVERPDGSNFTLKIRSTKLEDSAMYFCASRADRGYYGYTFGSGTRLTVV.

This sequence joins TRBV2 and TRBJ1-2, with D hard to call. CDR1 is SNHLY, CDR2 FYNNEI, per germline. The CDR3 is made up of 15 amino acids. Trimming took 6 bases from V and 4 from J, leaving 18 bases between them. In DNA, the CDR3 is TGTGCCAGCAGGGACCCCGGAGAATGGTCCTATGGCTACACCTTC. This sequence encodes CASRDPGEWSYGYTF.

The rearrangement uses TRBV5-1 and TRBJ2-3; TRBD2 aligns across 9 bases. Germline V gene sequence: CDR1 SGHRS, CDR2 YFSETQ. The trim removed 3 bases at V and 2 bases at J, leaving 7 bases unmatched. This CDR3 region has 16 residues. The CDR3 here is CASSSSSGATTDTQYF. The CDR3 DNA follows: TGCGCCAGCAGCTCCTCTAGCGGGGCGACCACAGATACGCAGTATTTT.

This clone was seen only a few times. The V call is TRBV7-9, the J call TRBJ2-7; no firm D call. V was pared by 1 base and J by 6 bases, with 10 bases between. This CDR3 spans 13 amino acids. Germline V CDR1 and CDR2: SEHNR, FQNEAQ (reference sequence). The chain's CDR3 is CASSLGAVAEQYF. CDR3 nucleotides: TGTGCCAGCAGCTTAGGGGCGGTGGCCGAGCAGTACTTC.

The CDR3 bases are TGTGCCAGCAGCCCAATGGGGAACACCGGGGAGCTGTTTTTT. It encodes CASSPMGNTGELFF. The chain recombines TRBV11-2 with TRBJ2-2; the D is unclear. With 5 bases removed from V and 1 base from J, the gap between germline ends came to 8 bases. The CDR3 consists of 14 residues. Looked up from germline, CDR1 is SGHAT and CDR2 is FQNNGV.

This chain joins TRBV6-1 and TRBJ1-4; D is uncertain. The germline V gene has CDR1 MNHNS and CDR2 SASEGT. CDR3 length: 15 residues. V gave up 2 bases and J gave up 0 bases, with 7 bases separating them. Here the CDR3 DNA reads TGTGCCAGCAGTGAACAGGATGCAACTAATGAAAAACTGTTTTTT. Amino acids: CASSEQDATNEKLFF.

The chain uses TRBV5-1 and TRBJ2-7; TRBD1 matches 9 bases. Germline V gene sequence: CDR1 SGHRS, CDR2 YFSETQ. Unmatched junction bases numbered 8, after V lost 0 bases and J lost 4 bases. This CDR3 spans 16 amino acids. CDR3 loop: CASSLASGTGFYEQYF. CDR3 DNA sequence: TGCGCCAGCAGCTTGGCCTCCGGGACAGGGTTTTACGAGCAGTACTTC.

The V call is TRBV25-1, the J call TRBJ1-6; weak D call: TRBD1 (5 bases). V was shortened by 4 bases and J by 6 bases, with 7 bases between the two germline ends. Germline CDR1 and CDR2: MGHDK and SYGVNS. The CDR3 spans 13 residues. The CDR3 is CASSGQFNSPLHF. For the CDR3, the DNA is TGTGCCAGCAGTGGACAGTTTAATTCACCCCTCCACTTT. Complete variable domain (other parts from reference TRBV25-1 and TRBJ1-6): EADIYQTPRYLVIGTGKKITLECSQTMGHDKMYWYQQDPGMELHLIHYSYGVNSTEKGDLSSESTVSRIRTEHFPLTLESARPSHTSQYLCASSGQFNSPLHFGNGTRLTVT.

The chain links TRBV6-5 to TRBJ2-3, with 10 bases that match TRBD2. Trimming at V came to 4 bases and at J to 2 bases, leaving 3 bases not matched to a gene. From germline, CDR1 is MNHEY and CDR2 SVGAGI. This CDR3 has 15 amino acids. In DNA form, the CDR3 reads TGTGCCAGCAGTTTTGGACTAGCGGCCACAGATACGCAGTATTTT. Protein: CASSFGLAATDTQYF.

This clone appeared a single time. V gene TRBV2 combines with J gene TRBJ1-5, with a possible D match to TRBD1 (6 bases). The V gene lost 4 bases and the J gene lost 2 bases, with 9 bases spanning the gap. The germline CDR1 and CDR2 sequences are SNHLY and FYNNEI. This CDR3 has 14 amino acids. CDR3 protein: CASSARGGNQPQHF. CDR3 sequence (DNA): TGTGCCAGCAGTGCCAGGGGTGGCAATCAGCCCCAGCATTTT.

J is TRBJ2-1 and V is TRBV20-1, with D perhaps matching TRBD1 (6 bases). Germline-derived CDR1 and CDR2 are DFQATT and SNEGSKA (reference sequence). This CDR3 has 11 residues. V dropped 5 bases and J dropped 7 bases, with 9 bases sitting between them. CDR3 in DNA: TGCAGTGCTGCACAGGGTAATGAGCAGTTCTTC. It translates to CSAAQGNEQFF.

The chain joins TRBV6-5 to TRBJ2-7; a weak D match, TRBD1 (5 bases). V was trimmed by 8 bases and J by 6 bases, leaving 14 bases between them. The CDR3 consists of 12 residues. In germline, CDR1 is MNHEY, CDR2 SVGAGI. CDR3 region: CASGWGPTEQYF. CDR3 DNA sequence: TGTGCCAGCGGCTGGGGCCCCACCGAGCAGTACTTC.

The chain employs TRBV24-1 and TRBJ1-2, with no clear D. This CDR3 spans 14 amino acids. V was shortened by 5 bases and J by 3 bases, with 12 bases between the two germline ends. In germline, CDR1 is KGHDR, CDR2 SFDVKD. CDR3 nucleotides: TGTGCCACCAGTGGGTCGGGGTTTGACTATGGCTACACCTTC. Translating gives CATSGSGFDYGYTF.

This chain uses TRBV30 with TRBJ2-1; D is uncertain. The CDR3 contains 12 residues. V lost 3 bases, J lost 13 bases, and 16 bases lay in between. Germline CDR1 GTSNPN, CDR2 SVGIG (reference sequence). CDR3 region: CAWSLTDSGQFF. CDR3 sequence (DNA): TGTGCCTGGAGCCTAACTGATAGTGGACAGTTCTTC.

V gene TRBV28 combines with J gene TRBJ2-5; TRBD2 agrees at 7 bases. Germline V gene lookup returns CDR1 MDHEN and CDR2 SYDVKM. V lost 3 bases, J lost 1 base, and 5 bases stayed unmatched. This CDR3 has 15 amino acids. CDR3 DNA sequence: TGTGCCAGCAGTTTGGGTGGACTAGTCCAAGAGACCCAGTACTTC. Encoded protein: CASSLGGLVQETQYF.

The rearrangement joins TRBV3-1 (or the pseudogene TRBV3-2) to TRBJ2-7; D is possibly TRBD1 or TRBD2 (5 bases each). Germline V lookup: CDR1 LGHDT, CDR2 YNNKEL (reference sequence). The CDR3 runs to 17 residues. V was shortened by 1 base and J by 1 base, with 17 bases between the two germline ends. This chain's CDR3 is CASSQGASGHRSYEQYF. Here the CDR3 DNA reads TGTGCCAGCAGCCAAGGGGCCTCGGGGCATAGATCCTACGAGCAGTACTTC.

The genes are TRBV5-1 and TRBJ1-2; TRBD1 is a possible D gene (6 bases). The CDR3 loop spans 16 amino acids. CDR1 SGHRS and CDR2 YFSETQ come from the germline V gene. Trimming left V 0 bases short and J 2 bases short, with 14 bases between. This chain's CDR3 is CASSLAGQPENYGYTF. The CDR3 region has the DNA TGCGCCAGCAGCTTGGCCGGACAGCCTGAGAACTATGGCTACACCTTC.

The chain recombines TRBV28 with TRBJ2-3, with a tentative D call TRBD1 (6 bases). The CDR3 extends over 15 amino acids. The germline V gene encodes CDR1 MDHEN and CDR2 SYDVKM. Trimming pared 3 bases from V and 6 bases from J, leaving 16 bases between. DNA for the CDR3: TGTGCCAGCAGTTTTACCGACTGGACAGAGGATACGCAGTATTTT. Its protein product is CASSFTDWTEDTQYF.

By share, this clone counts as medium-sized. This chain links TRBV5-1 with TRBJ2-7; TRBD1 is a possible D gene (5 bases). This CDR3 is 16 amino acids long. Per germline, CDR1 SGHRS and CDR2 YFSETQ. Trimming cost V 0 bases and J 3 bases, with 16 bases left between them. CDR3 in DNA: TGCGCCAGCAGCTTGGGAGACAGTTTACTTCTCTACGAGCAGTACTTC. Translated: CASSLGDSLLLYEQYF.

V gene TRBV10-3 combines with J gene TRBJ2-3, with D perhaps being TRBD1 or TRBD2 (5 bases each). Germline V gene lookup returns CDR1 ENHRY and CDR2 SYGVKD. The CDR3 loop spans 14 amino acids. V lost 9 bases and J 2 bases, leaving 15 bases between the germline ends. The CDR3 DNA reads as TGTGCCATGTCGAGGGACGGATTCACAGATACGCAGTATTTT. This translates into CAMSRDGFTDTQYF.